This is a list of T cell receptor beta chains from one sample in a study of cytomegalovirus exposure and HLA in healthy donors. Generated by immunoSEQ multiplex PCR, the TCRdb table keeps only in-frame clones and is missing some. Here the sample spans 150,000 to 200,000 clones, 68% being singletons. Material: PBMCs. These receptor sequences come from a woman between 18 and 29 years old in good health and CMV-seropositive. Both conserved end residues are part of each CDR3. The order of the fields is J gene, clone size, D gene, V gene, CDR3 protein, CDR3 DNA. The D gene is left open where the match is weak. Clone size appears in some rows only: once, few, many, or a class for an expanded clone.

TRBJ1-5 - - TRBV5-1 CASSLAGFNQPQHF TGCGCCAGCAGCTTGGCAGGGTTCAATCAGCCCCAGCATTTT
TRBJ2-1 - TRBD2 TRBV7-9 CASSSTSGRPEQFF TGTGCCAGCAGTTCGACTAGCGGGAGACCCGAGCAGTTCTTC
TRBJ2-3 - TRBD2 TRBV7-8 CASSLGTAGGSTDTQYF TGTGCCAGCAGCTTAGGTACTGCGGGAGGATCCACAGATACGCAGTATTTT
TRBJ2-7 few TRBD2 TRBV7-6 CASSSQEASGGHEQYF TGTGCCAGCAGCTCACAGGAGGCTAGCGGGGGCCACGAGCAGTACTTC
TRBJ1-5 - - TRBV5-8 CASSLVGIGRQPQHF TGTGCCAGCAGCTTGGTGGGGATAGGGAGGCAGCCCCAGCATTTT
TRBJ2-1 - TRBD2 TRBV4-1 CASSLLKGSGRGDNEQFF TGCGCCAGCAGCCTCCTAAAGGGGAGCGGGAGGGGCGACAATGAGCAGTTCTTC
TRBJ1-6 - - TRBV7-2 CASSLKGVGGNYNSPLHF TGTGCCAGCAGCTTAAAAGGAGTGGGGGGGAACTATAATTCACCCCTCCACTTT
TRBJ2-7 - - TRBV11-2 CASTLTRPIGGVHEQYF TGTGCCAGCACCCTAACCCGACCGATCGGCGGGGTCCACGAGCAGTACTTC
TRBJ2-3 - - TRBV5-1 CASSSIVLPTDTQYF TGCGCCAGCAGCTCTATAGTCCTTCCTACAGATACGCAGTATTTT
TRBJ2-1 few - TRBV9 CASSVDERVLYNEQFF TGTGCCAGCAGCGTAGACGAGCGGGTACTTTACAATGAGCAGTTCTTC
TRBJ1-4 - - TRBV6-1 CASSRRSHNEKLFF TGTGCCAGTAGCCGGAGGTCGCATAATGAAAAACTGTTTTTT
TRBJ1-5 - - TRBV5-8 CASSYHKQGRNQPQHF TGTGCCAGCAGCTATCACAAACAGGGACGCAATCAGCCCCAGCATTTT
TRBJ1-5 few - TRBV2 CASGVHGGNQPQHF TGTGCCAGCGGAGTACACGGGGGCAATCAGCCCCAGCATTTT
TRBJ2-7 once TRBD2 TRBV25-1 CASSVGGSREQYF TGTGCCAGCAGTGTTGGCGGGAGCCGCGAGCAGTACTTC
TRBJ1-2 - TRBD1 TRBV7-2 CASSLATGQVGGYTF TGTGCCAGCAGCTTAGCGACGGGACAGGTGGGGGGCTACACCTTC
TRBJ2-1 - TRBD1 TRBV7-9 CASSAGTGADNEQFF TGTGCCAGCAGCGCCGGGACAGGGGCCGACAATGAGCAGTTCTTC
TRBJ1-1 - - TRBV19 CASSLSAGSPGRAFF TGTGCCAGTAGTCTCTCCGCCGGGAGCCCTGGGCGGGCTTTCTTT
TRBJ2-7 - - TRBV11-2 CASSSGLGEDF TGTGCCAGCAGCTCCGGGCTAGGGGAGGACTTC
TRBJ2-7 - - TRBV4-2 CASSQLTSSHEQYF TGTGCCAGCAGCCAATTGACTAGTTCCCACGAGCAGTACTTC
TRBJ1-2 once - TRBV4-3 CASSQDSGGSYGYTF TGCGCCAGCAGCCAAGATAGCGGGGGTTCCTATGGCTACACCTTC
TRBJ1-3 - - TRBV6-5 CAAAEAGITGNTIYF TGTGCCGCAGCCGAAGCAGGGATAACTGGAAACACCATATATTTT
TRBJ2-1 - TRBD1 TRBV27 CASREYRGRDWFNEQFF TGTGCCAGCAGGGAGTACAGGGGGCGGGATTGGTTCAATGAGCAGTTCTTC
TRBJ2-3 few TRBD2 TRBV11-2 CASSLRAGVSATQYF TGTGCCAGCAGCTTACGAGCGGGAGTATCAGCTACGCAGTATTTT
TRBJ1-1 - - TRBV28 CASSSGGSGINTEAFF TGTGCCAGCAGTTCGGGGGGTTCGGGTATTAACACTGAAGCTTTCTTT
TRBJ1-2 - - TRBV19 CASSDQGFYGYTF TGTGCCAGTAGCGACCAGGGTTTCTACGGCTACACCTTC
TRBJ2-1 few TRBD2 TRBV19 CASSIFTSVHEQFF TGTGCCAGTAGTATATTTACTAGCGTGCATGAGCAGTTCTTC
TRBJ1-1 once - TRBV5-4 CASRGGTEAFF TGTGCCAGCAGGGGAGGCACTGAAGCTTTCTTT
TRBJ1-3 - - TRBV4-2 CASSPGRGGNTIYF TGTGCCAGCAGCCCGGGGAGGGGCGGAAACACCATATATTTT
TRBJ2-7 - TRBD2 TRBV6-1 CASSVTSESSYEQYF TGTGCCAGCAGTGTAACTAGCGAGTCCTCCTACGAGCAGTACTTC
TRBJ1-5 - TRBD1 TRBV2 CASRRDRVQDQPQHF TGTGCCAGCAGACGGGACAGGGTTCAGGATCAGCCCCAGCATTTT
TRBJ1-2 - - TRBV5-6 CASSLEPGGYTF TGTGCCAGCAGCTTGGAACCGGGGGGCTACACCTTC
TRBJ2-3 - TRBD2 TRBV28 CASTTGSSGREDTQYF TGTGCCAGCACAACGGGGTCTAGCGGGAGGGAGGATACGCAGTATTTT
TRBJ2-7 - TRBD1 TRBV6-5 CASSYRSDRGGEQYF TGTGCCAGCAGTTATCGATCTGACAGGGGCGGGGAGCAGTACTTC
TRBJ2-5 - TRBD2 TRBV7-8 CASSSRRLAGQETQYF TGTGCCAGCAGCTCACGGAGACTAGCGGGGCAAGAGACCCAGTACTTC
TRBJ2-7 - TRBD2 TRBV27 CASKRTSGGYEQYF TGTGCCAGCAAAAGGACTAGCGGGGGCTACGAGCAGTACTTC
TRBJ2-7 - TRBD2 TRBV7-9 CASSLEVAGAYEQYF TGTGCCAGCAGCTTAGAGGTAGCGGGGGCCTACGAGCAGTACTTC
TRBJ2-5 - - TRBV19 CASMGRQETQYF TGTGCCAGCATGGGCAGGCAAGAGACCCAGTACTTC
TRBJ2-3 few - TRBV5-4 CASSFGLMSDTQYF TGTGCCAGCAGCTTCGGACTAATGTCAGATACGCAGTATTTT
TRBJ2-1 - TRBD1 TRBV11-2 CASSPGGNEQFF TGTGCCAGCAGCCCAGGGGGAAATGAGCAGTTCTTC
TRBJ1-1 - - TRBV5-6 CASSLAWGEVTTEAFF TGTGCCAGCAGCTTGGCGTGGGGGGAGGTAACCACTGAAGCTTTCTTT
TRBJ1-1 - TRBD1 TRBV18 CASSQRTGPSGTEAFF TGTGCCAGCTCACAACGGACAGGGCCCTCGGGGACTGAAGCTTTCTTT
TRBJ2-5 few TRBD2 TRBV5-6 CASSLAGGPETQYF TGTGCCAGCAGTCTAGCGGGAGGGCCAGAGACCCAGTACTTC
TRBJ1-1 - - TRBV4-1 CASSQGQAGTEAFF TGCGCCAGCAGCCAAGGACAGGCGGGCACTGAAGCTTTCTTT
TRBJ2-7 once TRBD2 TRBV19 CASSGTIFYEQYF TGTGCCAGTAGTGGGACTATTTTCTACGAGCAGTACTTC
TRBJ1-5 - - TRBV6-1 CASSDSYGFWSNQPQHF TGTGCCAGCAGTGACAGCTACGGGTTTTGGAGCAATCAGCCCCAGCATTTT
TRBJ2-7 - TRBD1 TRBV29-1 CSVEGTGFPEQYF TGCAGCGTTGAAGGGACAGGGTTTCCCGAGCAGTACTTC
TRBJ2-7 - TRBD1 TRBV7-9 CASSLGGTGGYEQYF TGTGCCAGCAGCTTAGGGGGGACAGGGGGGTACGAGCAGTACTTC
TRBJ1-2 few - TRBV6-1 CASSVPLRDTAAYTF TGTGCCAGCAGTGTCCCGCTCCGGGACACAGCCGCCTACACCTTC
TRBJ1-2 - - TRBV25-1 CASSERYWGYTF TGTGCCAGCAGTGAGCGGTACTGGGGCTACACCTTC
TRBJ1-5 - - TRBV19 CASSSTEYQPQHF TGTGCCAGTAGTAGCACAGAATATCAGCCCCAGCATTTT
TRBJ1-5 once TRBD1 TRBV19 CASKEDRGRSNQPQHF TGTGCCAGTAAGGAGGACAGGGGGAGAAGCAATCAGCCCCAGCATTTT
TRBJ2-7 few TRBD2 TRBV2 CASSDRLAGGEQYF TGTGCCAGCAGTGACAGACTAGCGGGAGGTGAGCAGTACTTC
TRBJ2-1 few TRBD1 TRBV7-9 CASSLGQGAGVEFF TGTGCCAGCAGCTTAGGACAGGGGGCCGGAGTGGAGTTCTTC